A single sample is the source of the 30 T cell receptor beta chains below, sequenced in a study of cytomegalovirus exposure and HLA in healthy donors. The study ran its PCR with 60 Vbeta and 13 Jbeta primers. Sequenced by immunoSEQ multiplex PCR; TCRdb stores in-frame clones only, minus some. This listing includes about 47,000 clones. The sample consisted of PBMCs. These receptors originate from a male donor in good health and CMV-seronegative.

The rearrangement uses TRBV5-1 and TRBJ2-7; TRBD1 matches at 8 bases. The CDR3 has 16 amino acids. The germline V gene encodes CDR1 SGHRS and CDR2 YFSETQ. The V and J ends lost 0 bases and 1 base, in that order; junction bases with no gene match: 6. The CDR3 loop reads CASSLGQGRRSYEQYF. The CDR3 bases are TGCGCCAGCAGCTTGGGACAGGGGAGGAGGTCCTACGAGCAGTACTTC.

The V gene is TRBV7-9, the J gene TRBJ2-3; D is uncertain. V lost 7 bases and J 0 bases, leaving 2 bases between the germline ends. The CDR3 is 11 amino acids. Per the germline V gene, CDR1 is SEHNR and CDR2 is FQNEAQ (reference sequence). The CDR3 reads CASTSTDTQYF. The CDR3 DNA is TGTGCCAGCACGAGCACAGATACGCAGTATTTT.

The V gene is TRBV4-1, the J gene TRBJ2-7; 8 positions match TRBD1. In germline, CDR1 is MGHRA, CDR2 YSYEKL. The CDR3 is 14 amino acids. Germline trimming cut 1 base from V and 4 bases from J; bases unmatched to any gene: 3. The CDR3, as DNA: TGCGCCAGCAGCCAAGGGACAGGGAGGTACGAGCAGTACTTC. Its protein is CASSQGTGRYEQYF.

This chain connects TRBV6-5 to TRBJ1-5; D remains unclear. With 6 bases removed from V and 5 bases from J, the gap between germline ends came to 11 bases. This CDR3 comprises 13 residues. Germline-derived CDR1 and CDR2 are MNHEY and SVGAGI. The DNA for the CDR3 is TGTGCCAGCAGACGGGGAGTATATCAGCCCCAGCATTTT. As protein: CASRRGVYQPQHF.

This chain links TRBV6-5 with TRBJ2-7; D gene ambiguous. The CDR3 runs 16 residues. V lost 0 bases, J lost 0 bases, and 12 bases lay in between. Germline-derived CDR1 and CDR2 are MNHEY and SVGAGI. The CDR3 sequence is CASSYSIGAPSYEQYF. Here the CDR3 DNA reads TGTGCCAGCAGTTACTCGATCGGTGCCCCCTCCTACGAGCAGTACTTC.

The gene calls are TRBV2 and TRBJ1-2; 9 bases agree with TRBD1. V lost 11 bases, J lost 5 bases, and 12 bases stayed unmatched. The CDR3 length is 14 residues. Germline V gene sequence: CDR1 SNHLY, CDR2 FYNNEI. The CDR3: CAGTLDRGLYGYTF. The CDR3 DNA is TGTGCCGGAACCCTCGACAGGGGGTTGTATGGCTACACCTTC. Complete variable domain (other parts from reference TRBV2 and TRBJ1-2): EPEVTQTPSHQVTQMGQEVILRCVPISNHLYFYWYRQILGQKVEFLVSFYNNEISEKSEIFDDQFSVERPDGSNFTLKIRSTKLEDSAMYFCAGTLDRGLYGYTFGSGTRLTVV.

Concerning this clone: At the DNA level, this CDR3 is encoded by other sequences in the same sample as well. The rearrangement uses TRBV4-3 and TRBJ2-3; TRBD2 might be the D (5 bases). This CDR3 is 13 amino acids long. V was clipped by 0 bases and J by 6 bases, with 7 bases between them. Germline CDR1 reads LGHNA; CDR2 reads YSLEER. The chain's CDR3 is CASSQERRDTQYF. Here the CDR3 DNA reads TGCGCCAGCAGCCAAGAACGGAGGGATACGCAGTATTTT.

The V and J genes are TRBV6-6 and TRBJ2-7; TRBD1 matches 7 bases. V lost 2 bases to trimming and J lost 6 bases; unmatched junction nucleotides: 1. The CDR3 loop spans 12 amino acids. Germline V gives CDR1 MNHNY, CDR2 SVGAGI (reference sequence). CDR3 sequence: CASSYGTVEQYF. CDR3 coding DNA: TGTGCCAGCAGTTACGGGACAGTCGAGCAGTACTTC.

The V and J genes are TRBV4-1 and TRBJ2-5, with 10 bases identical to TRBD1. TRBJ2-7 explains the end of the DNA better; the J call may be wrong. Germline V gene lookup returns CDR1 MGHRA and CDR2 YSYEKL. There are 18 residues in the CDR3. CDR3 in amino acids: CASSQGPGTGVGSYEQYF. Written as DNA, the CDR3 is TGCGCCAGCAGCCAGGGTCCCGGGACAGGGGTAGGCTCCTACGAGCAGTACTTC.

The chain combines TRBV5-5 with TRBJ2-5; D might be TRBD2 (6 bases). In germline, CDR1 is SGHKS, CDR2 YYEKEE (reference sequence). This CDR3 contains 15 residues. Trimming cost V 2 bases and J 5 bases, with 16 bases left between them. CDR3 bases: TGTGCCAGCAGCTTAGAGCACCTGGGACTGGAGACCCAGTACTTC. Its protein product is CASSLEHLGLETQYF.

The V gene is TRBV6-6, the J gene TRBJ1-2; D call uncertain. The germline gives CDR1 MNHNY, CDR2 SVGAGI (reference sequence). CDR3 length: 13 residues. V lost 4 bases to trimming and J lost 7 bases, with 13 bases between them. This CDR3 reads CASSSAGTSGYTF. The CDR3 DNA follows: TGTGCCAGCAGTTCTGCGGGAACCTCTGGCTACACCTTC.

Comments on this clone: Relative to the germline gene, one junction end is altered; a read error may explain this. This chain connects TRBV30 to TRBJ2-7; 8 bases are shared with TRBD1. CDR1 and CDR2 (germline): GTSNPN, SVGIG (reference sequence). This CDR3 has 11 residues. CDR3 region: CAWSVPGQAGF. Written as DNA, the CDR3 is TGTGCCTGGAGTGTACCGGGACAGGCAGGCTTC. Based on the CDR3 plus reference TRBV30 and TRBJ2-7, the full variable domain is SQTIHQWPATLVQPVGSPLSLECTVEGTSNPNLYWYRQAAGRGLQLLFYSVGIGQISSEVPQNLSASRPQDRQFILSSKKLLLSDSGFYLCAWSVPGQAGFGPGTRLTVT.

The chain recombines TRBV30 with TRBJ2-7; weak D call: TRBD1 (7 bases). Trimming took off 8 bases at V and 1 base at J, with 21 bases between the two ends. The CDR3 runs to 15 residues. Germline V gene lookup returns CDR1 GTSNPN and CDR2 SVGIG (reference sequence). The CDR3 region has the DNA TGTGCCGGAGGAGGGGGCGCGTATGAGTCCTACGAGCAGTACTTC. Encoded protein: CAGGGGAYESYEQYF.

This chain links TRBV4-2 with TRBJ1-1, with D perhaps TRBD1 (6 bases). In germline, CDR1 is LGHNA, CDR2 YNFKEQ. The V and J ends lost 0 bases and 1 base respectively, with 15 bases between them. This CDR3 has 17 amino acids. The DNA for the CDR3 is TGTGCCAGCAGCCAAGATGTCCCCTCCAGGGGGAACACTGAAGCTTTCTTT. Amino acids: CASSQDVPSRGNTEAFF.

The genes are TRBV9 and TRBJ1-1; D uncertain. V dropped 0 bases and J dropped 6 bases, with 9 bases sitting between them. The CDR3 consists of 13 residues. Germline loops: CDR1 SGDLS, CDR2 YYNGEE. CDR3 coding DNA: TGTGCCAGCAGCGTAGTCGACGGGGCTGAAGCTTTCTTT. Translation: CASSVVDGAEAFF.

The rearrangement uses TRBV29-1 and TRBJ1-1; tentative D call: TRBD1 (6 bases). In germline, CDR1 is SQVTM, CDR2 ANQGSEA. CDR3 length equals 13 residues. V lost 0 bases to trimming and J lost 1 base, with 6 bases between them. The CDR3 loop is CSVEEGQNTEAFF. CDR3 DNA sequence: TGCAGCGTTGAAGAGGGACAGAACACTGAAGCTTTCTTT.

The chain's CDR3 is CASSISVEAFF. DNA of the CDR3: TGTGCCAGTAGTATATCAGTTGAAGCTTTCTTT. The V and J genes are TRBV19 and TRBJ1-1; D not certain. CDR1 and CDR2 from the germline V gene are LNHDA and SQIVND (reference sequence). V gave up 2 bases and J gave up 7 bases, with 5 bases separating them. This CDR3 has 11 amino acids. The whole variable domain, filled in from reference TRBV19 and TRBJ1-1, reads DGGITQSPKYLFRKEGQNVTLSCEQNLNHDAMYWYRQDPGQGLRLIYYSQIVNDFQKGDIAEGYSVSREKKESFPLTVTSAQKNPTAFYLCASSISVEAFFGQGTRLTVV.

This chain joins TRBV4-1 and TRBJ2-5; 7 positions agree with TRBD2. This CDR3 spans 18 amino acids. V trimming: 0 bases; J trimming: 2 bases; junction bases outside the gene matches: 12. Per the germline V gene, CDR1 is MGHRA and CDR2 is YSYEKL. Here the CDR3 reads CASSQDRGYGGLQETQYF. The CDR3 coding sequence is TGCGCCAGCAGCCAAGATCGGGGCTATGGGGGACTACAAGAGACCCAGTACTTC.

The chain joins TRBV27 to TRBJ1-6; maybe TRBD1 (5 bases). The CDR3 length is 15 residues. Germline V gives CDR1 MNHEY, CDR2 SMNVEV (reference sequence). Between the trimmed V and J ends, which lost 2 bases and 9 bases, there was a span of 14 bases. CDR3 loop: CASSLASGIGSPLHF. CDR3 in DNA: TGTGCCAGCAGTTTAGCTTCAGGGATTGGTTCACCCCTCCACTTT.

CDR3 residues: CASSPRTAYEQYF. The CDR3 DNA sequence: TGTGCCAGCAGCCCCCGGACAGCCTACGAGCAGTACTTC. The chain employs TRBV7-9 and TRBJ2-7; D might be TRBD1 (6 bases). The germline V and J ends were trimmed by 5 bases and 2 bases, with 10 bases remaining between them. From germline, CDR1 is SEHNR and CDR2 FQNEAQ (reference sequence). The CDR3 is 13 amino acids.

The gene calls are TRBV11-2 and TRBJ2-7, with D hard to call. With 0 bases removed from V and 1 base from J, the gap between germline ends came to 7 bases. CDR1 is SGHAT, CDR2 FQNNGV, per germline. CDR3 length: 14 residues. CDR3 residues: CASSLDSGSYEQYF. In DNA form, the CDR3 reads TGTGCCAGCAGCTTAGATTCAGGTTCCTACGAGCAGTACTTC.

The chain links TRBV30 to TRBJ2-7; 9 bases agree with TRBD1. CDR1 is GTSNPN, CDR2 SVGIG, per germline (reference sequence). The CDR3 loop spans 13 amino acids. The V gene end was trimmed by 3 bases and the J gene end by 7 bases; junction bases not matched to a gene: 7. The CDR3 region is CAWRLGQGGEQYF. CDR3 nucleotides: TGTGCCTGGAGACTGGGACAGGGTGGAGAGCAGTACTTC.

CDR3 sequence (DNA): TGTGCCAGCAGGCCGACAGGGAGAGGTTCGGAAGCTTTCTTT. This sequence encodes CASRPTGRGSEAFF. The chain is built from TRBV6-5 and TRBJ1-1; 7 bases match TRBD1. CDR1 and CDR2 from the germline V gene are MNHEY and SVGAGI. V gave up 6 bases and J gave up 8 bases; unmatched junction bases: 12. The CDR3 has 14 amino acids.

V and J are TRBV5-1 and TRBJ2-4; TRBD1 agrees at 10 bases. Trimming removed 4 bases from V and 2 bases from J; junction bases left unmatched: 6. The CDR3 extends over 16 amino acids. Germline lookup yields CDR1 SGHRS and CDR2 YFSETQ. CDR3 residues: CASSGGTGESKNIQYF. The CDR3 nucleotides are TGCGCCAGCAGCGGCGGGACAGGGGAGTCCAAAAACATTCAGTACTTC.

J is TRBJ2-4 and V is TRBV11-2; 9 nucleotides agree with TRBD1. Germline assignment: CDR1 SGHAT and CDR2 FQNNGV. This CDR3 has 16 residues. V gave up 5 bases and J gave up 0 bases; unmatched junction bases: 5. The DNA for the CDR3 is TGTGCCAGCAGCGCGGGGACAGGGCTAGCCAAAAACATTCAGTACTTC. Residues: CASSAGTGLAKNIQYF.

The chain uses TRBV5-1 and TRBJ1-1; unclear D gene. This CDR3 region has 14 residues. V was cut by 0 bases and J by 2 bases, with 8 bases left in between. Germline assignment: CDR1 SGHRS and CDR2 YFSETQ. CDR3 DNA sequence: TGCGCCAGCAGCTTGGTCGTCGGTAACACTGAAGCTTTCTTT. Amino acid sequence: CASSLVVGNTEAFF.

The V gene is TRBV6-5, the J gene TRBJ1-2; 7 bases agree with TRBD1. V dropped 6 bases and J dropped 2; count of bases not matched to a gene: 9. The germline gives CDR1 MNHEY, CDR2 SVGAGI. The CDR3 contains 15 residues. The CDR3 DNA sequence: TGTGCCAGCAGGAATGACAGGGAGAGAAACTATGGCTACACCTTC. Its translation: CASRNDRERNYGYTF.

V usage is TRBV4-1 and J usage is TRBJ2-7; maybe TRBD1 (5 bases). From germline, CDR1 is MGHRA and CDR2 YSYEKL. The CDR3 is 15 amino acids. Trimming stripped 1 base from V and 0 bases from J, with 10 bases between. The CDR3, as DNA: TGCGCCAGCAGCCAAGCGCAGGGCGGCTCCTACGAGCAGTACTTC. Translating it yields CASSQAQGGSYEQYF.

In DNA, the CDR3 is TGCGCCAGCAGTGAGTCGAGGGCAGGAGGCTACACCTTC. Translated, it gives CASSESRAGGYTF. V is TRBV10-2 and J is TRBJ1-2; D uncertain. V was cut by 0 bases and J by 8 bases, with 10 bases left in between. This CDR3 has 13 amino acids. Germline V gene lookup returns CDR1 WSHSY and CDR2 SAAADI.

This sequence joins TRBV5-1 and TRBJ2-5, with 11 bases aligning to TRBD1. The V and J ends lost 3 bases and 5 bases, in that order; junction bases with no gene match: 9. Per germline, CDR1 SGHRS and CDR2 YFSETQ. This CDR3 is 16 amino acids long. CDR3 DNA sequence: TGCGCCAGCAGCTGGAGGGGACAGGGGGAAGGCGAGACCCAGTACTTC. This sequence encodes CASSWRGQGEGETQYF.